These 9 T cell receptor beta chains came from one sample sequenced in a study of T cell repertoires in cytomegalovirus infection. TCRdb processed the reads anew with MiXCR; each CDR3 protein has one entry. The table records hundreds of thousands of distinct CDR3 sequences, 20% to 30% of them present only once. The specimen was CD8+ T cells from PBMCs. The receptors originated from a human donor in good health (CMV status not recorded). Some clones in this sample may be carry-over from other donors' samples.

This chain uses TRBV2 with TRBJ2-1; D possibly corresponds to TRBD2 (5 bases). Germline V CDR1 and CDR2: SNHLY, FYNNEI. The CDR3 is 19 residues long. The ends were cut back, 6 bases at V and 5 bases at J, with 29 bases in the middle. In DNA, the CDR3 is TGTGCCAGCAGCCCCGGGGTTGGCAGGACCCTCTACGGAAACAATGAGCAGTTCTTC. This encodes CASSPGVGRTLYGNNEQFF.

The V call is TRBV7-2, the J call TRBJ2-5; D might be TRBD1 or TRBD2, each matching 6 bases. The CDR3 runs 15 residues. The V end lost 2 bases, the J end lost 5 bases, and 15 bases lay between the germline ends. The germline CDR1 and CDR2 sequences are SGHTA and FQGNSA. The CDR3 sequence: CASSLTGAWEETQYF. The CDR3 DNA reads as TGTGCCAGCAGCTTAACGGGGGCCTGGGAGGAGACCCAGTACTTC.

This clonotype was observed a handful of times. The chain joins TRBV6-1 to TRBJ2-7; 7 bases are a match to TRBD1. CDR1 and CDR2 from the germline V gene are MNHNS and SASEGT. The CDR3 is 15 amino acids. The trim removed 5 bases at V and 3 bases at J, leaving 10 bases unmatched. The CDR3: CASSYIAGTDYEQYV. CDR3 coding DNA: TGTGCCAGCAGTTATATTGCCGGGACAGACTACGAGCAGTACGTC.

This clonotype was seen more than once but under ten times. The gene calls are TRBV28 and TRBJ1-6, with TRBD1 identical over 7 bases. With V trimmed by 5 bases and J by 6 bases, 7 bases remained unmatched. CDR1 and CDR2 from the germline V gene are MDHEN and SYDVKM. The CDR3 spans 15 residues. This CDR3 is CASSPLGQTNSPLHF. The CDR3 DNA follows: TGTGCCAGCAGTCCACTGGGACAGACTAATTCACCCCTCCACTTT.

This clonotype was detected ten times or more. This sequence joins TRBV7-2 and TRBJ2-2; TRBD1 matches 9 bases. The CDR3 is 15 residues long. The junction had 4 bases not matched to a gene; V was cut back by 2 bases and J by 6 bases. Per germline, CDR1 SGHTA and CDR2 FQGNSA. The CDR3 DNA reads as TGTGCCAGCAGCTTACCAGGGACAGGGCCCGGGGAGCTGTTTTTT. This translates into CASSLPGTGPGELFF.

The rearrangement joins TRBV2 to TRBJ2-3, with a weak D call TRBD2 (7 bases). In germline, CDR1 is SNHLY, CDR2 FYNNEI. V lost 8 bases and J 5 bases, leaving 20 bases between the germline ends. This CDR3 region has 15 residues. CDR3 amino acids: CASPEDGGAEDTQYF. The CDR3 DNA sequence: TGTGCCAGCCCTGAAGATGGGGGGGCGGAAGATACGCAGTATTTT.

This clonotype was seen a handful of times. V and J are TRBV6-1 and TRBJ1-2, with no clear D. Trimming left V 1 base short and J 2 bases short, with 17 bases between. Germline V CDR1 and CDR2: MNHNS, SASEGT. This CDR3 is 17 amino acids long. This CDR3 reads CASSEVGGSNQNYGYTF. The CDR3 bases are TGTGCCAGCAGTGAAGTCGGCGGATCAAACCAGAACTATGGCTACACCTTC.

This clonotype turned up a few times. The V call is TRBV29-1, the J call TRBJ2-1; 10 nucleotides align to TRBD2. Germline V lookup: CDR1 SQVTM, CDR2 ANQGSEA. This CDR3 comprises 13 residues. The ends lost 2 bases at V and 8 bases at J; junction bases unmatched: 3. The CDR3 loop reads CSVESGGAYEQFF. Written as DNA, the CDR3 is TGCAGCGTTGAAAGCGGGGGGGCCTATGAGCAGTTCTTC.

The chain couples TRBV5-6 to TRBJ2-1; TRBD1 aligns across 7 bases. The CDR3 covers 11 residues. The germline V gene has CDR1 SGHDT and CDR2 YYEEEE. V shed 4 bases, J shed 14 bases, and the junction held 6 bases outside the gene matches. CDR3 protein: CASSTRQGEFF. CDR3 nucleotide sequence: TGTGCCAGCAGCACCCGACAGGGAGAGTTCTTC.